This T cell receptor (beta chain) is drawn from a study of response to subunit inactivated influenza vaccine. TCRdb recomputed calls from the RT-PCR reads with MiXCR, one row per CDR3 protein. The data hold about 540,000 distinct CDR3 sequences, with around 13% observed a single time. CDR1 DFQATT and CDR2 SNEGSKA come from the germline V gene (reference sequence). The CDR3 consists of 14 residues. V lost 3 bases and J lost 1, with 11 bases in between. Study observations and caveats: Few new T cells, the authors suggested, are recruited by each seasonal influenza vaccination.

This clonotype was seen more than once but under ten times. As yet, its antigen is unknown. The sequence came from a man aged 50 to 60 who received an inactivated influenza vaccine. J is TRBJ2-3 and V is TRBV20-1; perhaps TRBD2 as D (6 bases). The source material was PBMCs from blood, sampled 12 days after vaccination. This CDR3 is CSARPSERTDTQYF. The CDR3 coding sequence is TGCAGTGCTAGGCCTAGCGAACGCACAGATACGCAGTATTTT.